A single sample is the source of the 28 T cell receptor beta chains below, sequenced in a study of vaccination effects on CD4 cells after COVID-19. Profiled with immunoSEQ multiplex PCR; TCRdb holds only in-frame clones, not every one. The sample contains tens of thousands of clones, about three quarters of which appear only once. These receptors are not linked to any known antigen. Antigen-specific CD4+ T cells were expanded (with viral peptide pools) by the ViraFEST assay ahead of sequencing. Culturing for about 10 days preceded CD4+ T cell isolation. Subjects were given two BNT162b2 or mRNA-1273 vaccine doses. The sample in question was CD4+ T cells from PBMCs cultured with HCoV-OC43 spike peptides, obtained after COVID-19 vaccination. The subset was: HCoV-OC43 spike overlapping peptide pool stimulation. These receptor sequences come from a human donor who received a COVID-19 vaccine.

The chain has TRBV7-2 and TRBJ2-7; no clear D. The CDR3 extends over 16 amino acids. Germline values: CDR1 SGHTA, CDR2 FQGNSA. V lost 5 bases, J lost 6 bases, and 23 bases lay in between. The CDR3 DNA reads TGTGCCAGCAGCCGGTACTCCGGACCCGCAATGAGCGAGCAGTACGTC. This encodes CASSRYSGPAMSEQYV.

This clone was seen a handful of times. The chain employs TRBV5-1 and TRBJ1-4; D call uncertain. The germline V gene encodes CDR1 SGHRS and CDR2 YFSETQ. CDR3 length: 14 residues. Trimming took off 0 bases at V and 3 bases at J, with 6 bases between the two ends. CDR3 amino acids: CASSLDSPNEKLFF. The CDR3 bases are TGCGCCAGCAGCTTGGATAGTCCTAATGAAAAACTGTTTTTT.

The sample holds one count of this clone. This chain uses TRBV10-2 with TRBJ1-5; D call uncertain. Between the trimmed V and J ends, which lost 7 bases and 2 bases, there was a span of 12 bases. CDR3 length: 14 amino acids. Germline V lookup: CDR1 WSHSY, CDR2 SAAADI. The CDR3 DNA is TGCGCCAGCACGGAGTCTATGGGCAATCAGCCCCAGCATTTT. Translation: CASTESMGNQPQHF.

V is TRBV24-1 and J is TRBJ1-5; the D is unclear. This CDR3 is built from 14 residues. V was trimmed by 4 bases and J by 1 base, leaving 7 bases between them. Germline CDR1 reads KGHDR; CDR2 reads SFDVKD. The CDR3: CATSDAKSNQPQHF. DNA of the CDR3: TGTGCCACCAGTGACGCGAAAAGCAATCAGCCCCAGCATTTT.

The V call is TRBV7-3, the J call TRBJ2-2, with D maybe TRBD1 (6 bases). This CDR3 is built from 17 residues. Germline V gene sequence: CDR1 SGHTA, CDR2 FQGTGA. The V and J ends lost 0 bases and 0 bases respectively, with 11 bases between them. CDR3 bases: TGTGCCAGCAGCTTAACATGGGACACCTCGAACACCGGGGAGCTGTTTTTT. It yields the protein CASSLTWDTSNTGELFF.

The genes are TRBV9 and TRBJ2-3; D gene unclear. The CDR3 is made up of 15 amino acids. Germline V gene sequence: CDR1 SGDLS, CDR2 YYNGEE. Deletions cut 0 bases from V and 1 base from J, with 9 bases between. The DNA for the CDR3 is TGTGCCAGCAGCGTAGTCCCTGGGGGCACAGATACGCAGTATTTT. Translating gives CASSVVPGGTDTQYF.

This clone has a handful of counts. The gene calls are TRBV18 and TRBJ2-2; 9 bases fit TRBD1. The CDR3 sequence is 15 residues long. Germline V gene lookup returns CDR1 KGHSH and CDR2 LQKENI. V lost 6 bases to trimming and J lost 3 bases; unmatched junction nucleotides: 5. Here the CDR3 reads CASSTGTGYTGELFF. The CDR3 DNA is TGTGCCAGCTCTACCGGGACAGGGTACACCGGGGAGCTGTTTTTT.

The chain has TRBV9 and TRBJ2-5; 7 bases fit TRBD2. V was clipped by 2 bases and J by 1 base; unmatched bases: 2. The CDR3 extends over 14 amino acids. Germline CDR1 and CDR2: SGDLS and YYNGEE. Here the CDR3 DNA reads TGTGCCAGCAGCGTCCTAGCGGCCCAAGAGACCCAGTACTTC. It yields the protein CASSVLAAQETQYF.

This clone has a handful of counts. The genes are TRBV24-1 and TRBJ1-2; 7 bases line up with TRBD1. The CDR3 is made up of 18 amino acids. CDR1 and CDR2 (germline): KGHDR, SFDVKD. V lost 5 bases and J lost 1; bases outside the gene matches: 15. The CDR3: CATSGISGGGLSNYGYTF. The CDR3 DNA sequence: TGTGCCACCAGTGGAATTTCAGGGGGTGGTTTGAGTAACTATGGCTACACCTTC.

J is TRBJ2-7 and V is TRBV6-2 or TRBV6-3; the match to TRBD1 covers 8 bases. The J segment lost 5 bases and the V segment lost 5 bases, leaving 11 bases of the junction unmatched. The CDR3 spans 15 residues. The germline V gene encodes CDR1 MNHEY and CDR2 SVGEGT. The CDR3 sequence is CASSDTGTGGNEQYV. The CDR3 DNA follows: TGTGCCAGCAGTGACACCGGGACAGGTGGGAACGAGCAGTACGTC.

The CDR3 protein is CASSYAASGGPTDTQYF. The CDR3 DNA is TGTGCCAGCAGTTATGCGGCTAGCGGGGGCCCCACAGATACGCAGTATTTT. The V and J genes are TRBV6-2 or TRBV6-3 and TRBJ2-3; 10 bases match TRBD2. V shed 3 bases, J shed 2 bases, and the junction held 8 bases outside the gene matches. CDR3 length equals 17 residues. Germline CDR1 reads MNHEY; CDR2 reads SVGEGT.

This clone appeared a few times. Written as DNA, the CDR3 is TGCGCCAGCAGCTTGGCCACGGGACAGGGAACAAGTTCACCCCTCCACTTT. Translation: CASSLATGQGTSSPLHF. The genes are TRBV5-1 and TRBJ1-6; 9 bases map to TRBD1. The CDR3 contains 17 residues. The V gene's germline CDR1 is SGHRS and CDR2 YFSETQ. J was trimmed by 9 bases and V by 0 bases; bases with no gene match: 10.

V and J are TRBV27 and TRBJ1-1; D call uncertain. Trimming left V 1 base short and J 2 bases short, with 8 bases between. The CDR3 has 14 residues. Germline CDR1 and CDR2: MNHEY and SMNVEV (reference sequence). In DNA, the CDR3 is TGTGCCAGCAGTTTATTAGGAGATAACACTGAAGCTTTCTTT. Encoded protein: CASSLLGDNTEAFF.

In this sample, this clone turned up once. This chain uses TRBV5-1 with TRBJ1-5; D gene uncertain. The germline V gene has CDR1 SGHRS and CDR2 YFSETQ. V was trimmed by 3 bases and J by 4 bases, leaving 8 bases between them. The CDR3 is 13 amino acids. The CDR3 loop reads CASSSGMNQPQHF. CDR3 DNA: TGCGCCAGCAGCTCGGGAATGAATCAGCCCCAGCATTTT.

V usage is TRBV18 and J usage is TRBJ1-3; D unclear. The CDR3 has 16 amino acids. Trimming left V 4 bases short and J 5 bases short, with 18 bases between. In germline, CDR1 is KGHSH, CDR2 LQKENI. The CDR3 sequence: CASSLAPGLTRNTIYF. The CDR3 DNA is TGTGCCAGCTCACTGGCTCCCGGGCTCACGAGAAACACCATATATTTT.

The chain has TRBV7-7 and TRBJ2-2; D ambiguous. From germline, CDR1 is SSHAT and CDR2 FNYEAQ (reference sequence). The CDR3 is 13 residues long. Trimming took off 1 base at V and 5 bases at J, with 5 bases between the two ends. In DNA, the CDR3 is TGTGCCAGCAGCTTAGATGTGACCGGGGAGCTGTTTTTT. This sequence encodes CASSLDVTGELFF.

This clone was counted between two and nine times. This chain connects TRBV28 to TRBJ1-1, with TRBD1 as a possible D gene (6 bases). CDR3 size: 12 residues. Germline V gene data show CDR1 as MDHEN and CDR2 as SYDVKM. V was cut by 6 bases and J by 3 bases, with 8 bases left in between. DNA of the CDR3: TGTGCCAGCAGAACAGGGCACACTGAAGCTTTCTTT. Protein product: CASRTGHTEAFF. Using reference TRBV28 and TRBJ1-1 for the parts outside the CDR3, the full variable domain is DVKVTQSSRYLVKRTGEKVFLECVQDMDHENMFWYRQDPGLGLRLIYFSYDVKMKEKGDIPEGYSVSREKKERFSLILESASTNQTSMYLCASRTGHTEAFFGQGTRLTVV.

This clone came up once. The chain combines TRBV27 with TRBJ2-7; 10 nucleotides agree with TRBD1. Germline V lookup: CDR1 MNHEY, CDR2 SMNVEV (reference sequence). This CDR3 is built from 15 residues. The junction had 15 bases not matched to a gene; V was cut back by 4 bases and J by 12 bases. CDR3 DNA sequence: TGTGCCAGCAGTTCAACAGGACAGGGGGTACGAGGGATGTACGTC. Protein product: CASSSTGQGVRGMYV.

This chain uses TRBV11-1 with TRBJ1-1; D perhaps matches TRBD1 (5 bases). Trimming stripped 8 bases from V and 1 base from J, with 8 bases between. The CDR3 runs 12 residues. Germline V gene data show CDR1 as SGHAT and CDR2 as FQDESV (reference sequence). CDR3 protein: CASGGWNTEAFF. For the CDR3, the DNA is TGTGCCAGCGGGGGTTGGAACACTGAAGCTTTCTTT.

Many counts were recorded for this clone. The CDR3 spells CASSRDGHVTNTEAFF. The DNA for the CDR3 is TGTGCCAGTAGTAGGGACGGACATGTTACTAACACTGAAGCTTTCTTT. The V gene is TRBV19, the J gene TRBJ1-1; perhaps TRBD1 as D (5 bases). V lost 4 bases and J lost 2, with 17 bases in between. Germline-derived CDR1 and CDR2 are LNHDA and SQIVND (reference sequence). The CDR3 is 16 amino acids.

The rearrangement joins TRBV12-3 or TRBV12-4 to TRBJ1-1, with D tentatively TRBD1 (5 bases). The CDR3 runs to 13 residues. The ends were cut back, 10 bases at V and 0 bases at J, with 12 bases in the middle. CDR3 residues: CATGGVLNTEAFF. The CDR3 coding sequence is TGTGCCACGGGGGGAGTGTTGAACACTGAAGCTTTCTTT.

The table lists this clone with a count of one. The chain has TRBV15 and TRBJ2-5, with no clear D. Trimming shortened V by 5 bases and J by 6 bases, and 7 bases separated the two germline ends. This CDR3 has 11 amino acids. Germline CDR1 LNHNV, CDR2 YYDKDF (reference sequence). CDR3 amino acids: CATSSRQTQYF. The CDR3, as DNA: TGTGCCACCAGCTCCCGGCAGACCCAGTACTTC.

V and J are TRBV10-3 and TRBJ2-5; D possibly corresponds to TRBD2 (5 bases). V dropped 6 bases and J dropped 4 bases, with 12 bases sitting between them. CDR1 ENHRY and CDR2 SYGVKD come from the germline V gene. The CDR3 is 13 amino acids. DNA of the CDR3: TGTGCCATCAGCCGGGAACCGGGAGAGACCCAGTACTTC. This sequence encodes CAISREPGETQYF.

V usage is TRBV10-1 and J usage is TRBJ2-2, with 9 bases matching TRBD1. Germline lookup yields CDR1 WNHNN and CDR2 SYGVQD (reference sequence). The J segment lost 3 bases and the V segment lost 6 bases, leaving 5 bases of the junction unmatched. There are 15 residues in the CDR3. Written as DNA, the CDR3 is TGCGCCAGCAGCCGACAGGGGGACTACACCGGGGAGCTGTTTTTT. It yields the protein CASSRQGDYTGELFF.

This clone turned up a few times. The chain joins TRBV30 to TRBJ1-2; weak D call: TRBD1 (5 bases). Germline lookup yields CDR1 GTSNPN and CDR2 SVGIG (reference sequence). CDR3 length equals 12 residues. Trimming took off 1 base at V and 6 bases at J, with 9 bases between the two ends. As DNA, the CDR3 is TGTGCCTGGAGTGAGGGGTTGGATGGCTACACCTTC. This translates into CAWSEGLDGYTF.

The rearrangement links TRBV5-6 to TRBJ1-1; D call uncertain. CDR1 SGHDT and CDR2 YYEEEE come from the germline V gene. CDR3 size: 13 residues. V shed 0 bases and J shed 1 base, with 4 bases lying between them. The CDR3 DNA reads as TGTGCCAGCAGCTTGGGGTGGAACACTGAAGCTTTCTTT. Translating gives CASSLGWNTEAFF.

The chain uses TRBV2 and TRBJ1-2; D is undetermined. CDR1 and CDR2 from the germline V gene are SNHLY and FYNNEI. The CDR3 has 14 amino acids. V lost 4 bases, J lost 5 bases, and 14 bases lay in between. The CDR3 here is CASSVEGLGYGYTF. The CDR3 bases are TGTGCCAGCAGTGTGGAGGGTTTAGGATATGGCTACACCTTC.

V and J are TRBV5-1 and TRBJ1-2; unclear D gene. The CDR3 totals 15 residues. V was cut by 0 bases and J by 5 bases, with 14 bases left in between. Germline V lookup: CDR1 SGHRS, CDR2 YFSETQ. CDR3 residues: CASSLGLHTEYGYTF. In DNA form, the CDR3 reads TGCGCCAGCAGCTTGGGGCTTCACACCGAATATGGCTACACCTTC.